A selection of T cell receptor beta chains follows, all from one sample in a study of blood T cell repertoires in COVID-19. Repertoires were generated with immunoSEQ multiplex PCR, while TCRdb's copy carries only in-frame clones and drops some. The data show approximately 300,000 clones, roughly 85% seen once. Material for sequencing was PBMCs or T cells enriched from blood (not recorded which). The receptors were sampled from a woman between 25 and 40 years old who had been exposed to COVID-19. Both conserved end residues are trimmed from each CDR3. The order of the fields is V gene, CDR3 protein.

TRBV6-2/TRBV6-3 | ASSSQGGPQH
TRBV19 | ASSLQVSNQPQH
TRBV4-3 | ASSQDSGGTDTQY
TRBV29-1 | SVDKDRAGNTIY
TRBV9 | ASSVVGQGFHGYT
TRBV30 | AWSATGGYGEAF
TRBV27 | ASSLCRAGNTIY
TRBV30 | AWTGAGASYEQY
TRBV19 | ASSSYVGGPSSYNSPLH
TRBV25-1 | ASSRAGGYGYT
TRBV20-1 | SASRGQLNTEAF
TRBV28 | ASSSGQSEAF
TRBV4-1 | ASSRQQGNGELF
TRBV4-2 | ASSQVGRGRRATNEKLF
TRBV7-9 | ASSPRQGNTEAF
TRBV28 | ASSSGISGVQAF
TRBV4-1 | ASSQGITGGATDTQY
TRBV15 | AASRLKGQGGGNTIY
TRBV5-1 | ASSATQNEQF
TRBV5-1 | ASSLAGYQAAAGDGYT
TRBV5-1 | ASSLVTGESGYT
TRBV6-5 | ATVSGQGAHEQY
TRBV7-9 | ASSFTGDSSYGYT
TRBV24-1 | ATGTGTYEQY
TRBV28 | ASSISGGMNTEAF
TRBV28 | ASRRPGGNQPQH
TRBV28 | ASSSSGTGSLYEQY
TRBV7-3 | ASTRQGRTDTQY
TRBV2 | ASSEAPTDYQPQH
TRBV28 | ASSFMDRGIGGYT
TRBV7-9 | ASSSGLEGYEQY
TRBV4-1 | ASSQGLAGTDTQY
TRBV28 | ASNRQGANYGYT
TRBV7-2 | ASSLDRGGTDTQY
TRBV28 | ASSLGSSGNYEQY
TRBV7-8 | ASSLARGPLFEQY
TRBV28 | ASSRDSSGANVLT
TRBV24-1 | ATSVTMRCPSYEQY
TRBV18 | ASSPGSSGPTDTQY
TRBV3-1/TRBV3-2 | ASSQEGLALGETQY
TRBV12-3/TRBV12-4 | ASTGRGARGYT
TRBV5-1 | ASSLGTSWDEQY
TRBV10-2 | ASSEFRDYGETQY
TRBV7-6 | ASSPTGQGNQQF
TRBV19 | ASSKTATTNNYGYT
TRBV19 | ASSIARGDEQY
TRBV5-1 | ASSPRGAGRPSTDTQY